The 23 T cell receptor beta chains below were found in one sample sequenced in a study of OX40 agonist ivuxolimab in advanced cancers. Measured with immunoSEQ multiplex PCR; TCRdb has only the in-frame clones, and not every one. The table has about 130,000 clones, just under 95% seen once. The sequencing here drew on CD4+ or CD8+ T cells sorted from blood, taken in a trial of the OX40 agonist ivuxolimab. These receptors originate from an adult with an advanced solid tumor such as melanoma, head and neck, liver or kidney cancer.

This sequence joins TRBV19 and TRBJ2-7, with 7 positions matching TRBD1. Per the germline V gene, CDR1 is LNHDA and CDR2 is SQIVND (reference sequence). The CDR3 is 14 amino acids. V dropped 4 bases and J dropped 3; count of bases not matched to a gene: 6. Here the CDR3 reads CASSKGQRGYEQYF. In nucleotides, the CDR3 is TGTGCCAGTAGTAAGGGACAGAGAGGCTACGAGCAGTACTTC.

This chain connects TRBV9 to TRBJ2-1, with a possible D match to TRBD2 (6 bases). Per germline, CDR1 SGDLS and CDR2 YYNGEE. The CDR3 is made up of 15 amino acids. V shed 5 bases and J shed 0 bases, with 12 bases lying between them. The chain's CDR3 is CASSEAGSSYNEQFF. The CDR3, as DNA: TGTGCCAGCAGTGAGGCGGGAAGCTCCTACAATGAGCAGTTCTTC.

The J gene is TRBJ2-3, the V gene TRBV15; the match to TRBD1 covers 9 bases. The CDR3 extends over 16 amino acids. The germline gives CDR1 LNHNV, CDR2 YYDKDF (reference sequence). V dropped 0 bases and J dropped 3; count of bases not matched to a gene: 4. The CDR3 loop reads CATSRDATGGTDTQYF. CDR3 sequence (DNA): TGTGCCACCAGCAGAGATGCGACAGGGGGGACAGATACGCAGTATTTT.

The gene calls are TRBV14 and TRBJ2-5; maybe TRBD2 (5 bases). Germline V CDR1 and CDR2: SGHDN, FVKESK. The CDR3 runs 15 residues. Trimming stripped 2 bases from V and 1 base from J, with 11 bases between. The CDR3 DNA follows: TGTGCCAGCAGCCAACCGGGAACAGTCCAAGAGACCCAGTACTTC. It yields the protein CASSQPGTVQETQYF.

The rearrangement joins TRBV6-5 to TRBJ2-2; D is uncertain. The CDR3 sequence is 15 residues long. Trimming took 0 bases from V and 6 from J, leaving 11 bases between them. Germline V gene lookup returns CDR1 MNHEY and CDR2 SVGAGI. CDR3 coding DNA: TGTGCCAGCAGTTACTCGGTCAGTCCGGCCGGGGAGCTGTTTTTT. It yields the protein CASSYSVSPAGELFF.

The chain combines TRBV30 with TRBJ2-7, with 8 bases aligning to TRBD2. V was pared by 4 bases and J by 2 bases, with 7 bases of the junction left unmatched. This CDR3 has 14 residues. The germline V gene has CDR1 GTSNPN and CDR2 SVGIG (reference sequence). The CDR3 is CAWNGLADTYEQYF. In DNA form, the CDR3 reads TGTGCCTGGAATGGACTAGCCGATACCTACGAGCAGTACTTC.

The chain couples TRBV28 to TRBJ2-2; 9 bases are a match to TRBD2. From germline, CDR1 is MDHEN and CDR2 SYDVKM. Unmatched junction bases numbered 10, after V lost 2 bases and J lost 6 bases. The CDR3 has 17 amino acids. CDR3 protein: CASSLGRAGGPPGELFF. The CDR3 DNA is TGTGCCAGCAGTTTAGGGCGTGCGGGAGGGCCCCCCGGGGAGCTGTTTTTT.

The rearrangement links TRBV27 to TRBJ1-5; D call uncertain. Germline CDR1 reads MNHEY; CDR2 reads SMNVEV (reference sequence). With 0 bases removed from V and 0 bases from J, the gap between germline ends came to 6 bases. The CDR3 extends over 15 amino acids. The CDR3 reads CASSLSFHSNQPQHF. In nucleotides, the CDR3 is TGTGCCAGCAGTTTATCGTTCCATAGCAATCAGCCCCAGCATTTT.

The V and J genes are TRBV19 and TRBJ2-3; TRBD1 agrees at 7 bases. Germline V gene lookup returns CDR1 LNHDA and CDR2 SQIVND (reference sequence). Trimming cost V 4 bases and J 3 bases; bases outside gene matches: 10. This CDR3 comprises 16 residues. As DNA, the CDR3 is TGTGCCAGTAGTAAAGGGGGCAGGGGCCCTACAGATACGCAGTATTTT. Amino acids: CASSKGGRGPTDTQYF.

The chain has TRBV9 and TRBJ2-7; D might be TRBD1 (6 bases). Trimming left V 0 bases short and J 1 base short, with 11 bases between. This CDR3 is built from 15 residues. The germline V gene encodes CDR1 SGDLS and CDR2 YYNGEE. The CDR3 loop reads CASSVGWGPSYEQYF. The CDR3 DNA reads as TGTGCCAGCAGCGTAGGTTGGGGGCCTTCCTACGAGCAGTACTTC.

The chain links TRBV6-6 to TRBJ2-3, with 11 bases that match TRBD2. Germline V gene sequence: CDR1 MNHNY, CDR2 SVGAGI (reference sequence). After removal of 6 bases from V and 4 bases from J, the junction contained 9 bases not matched to a gene. CDR3 length: 16 residues. CDR3 in amino acids: CASSQTSGRLADTQYF. The CDR3 coding sequence is TGTGCCAGCAGCCAAACTAGCGGGAGACTAGCAGATACGCAGTATTTT.

The V gene is TRBV7-3, the J gene TRBJ1-2; 8 bases map to TRBD1. The CDR3 has 13 residues. Trimming took 5 bases from V and 8 from J; bases not matched to a gene: 7. Germline assignment: CDR1 SGHTA and CDR2 FQGTGA. The CDR3 region has the DNA TGTGCCAGCAGCCTCGGACAGGGAGGCGGCTACACCTTC. The encoded protein is CASSLGQGGGYTF.

This chain links TRBV5-1 with TRBJ1-3, with no clear D. V was pared by 0 bases and J by 6 bases, with 10 bases between. This CDR3 has 14 amino acids. Germline V gene lookup returns CDR1 SGHRS and CDR2 YFSETQ. The CDR3, as DNA: TGCGCCAGCAGCTTGGACGGGAATGAAAACACCATATATTTT. It codes for CASSLDGNENTIYF.

V and J are TRBV7-8 and TRBJ1-4; D is unresolved. The CDR3 totals 15 residues. Germline V gene lookup returns CDR1 SGHVS and CDR2 FQNEAQ. Trimming pared 1 base from V and 6 bases from J, leaving 12 bases between. The CDR3 region is CASSLDSMGYEKLFF. The CDR3 DNA is TGTGCCAGCAGCTTAGACTCCATGGGATATGAAAAACTGTTTTTT.

The rearrangement links TRBV9 to TRBJ2-3; 8 nucleotides align to TRBD2. CDR1 and CDR2 (germline): SGDLS, YYNGEE. V trimming: 0 bases; J trimming: 5 bases; junction bases outside the gene matches: 5. The CDR3 consists of 15 residues. This CDR3 reads CASSVDSGKEDTQYF. For the CDR3, the DNA is TGTGCCAGCAGCGTAGATAGCGGGAAGGAAGATACGCAGTATTTT.

The rearrangement joins TRBV28 to TRBJ2-7, with a weak D call TRBD1 (6 bases). This CDR3 has 14 residues. Germline CDR1 is MDHEN and CDR2 is SYDVKM. Trimming removed 6 bases at V and 2 bases at J, with 14 bases between. CDR3 coding DNA: TGTGCCAGCAGACCCGGGACAAAGACCTACGAGCAGTACTTC. The encoded protein is CASRPGTKTYEQYF.

The chain recombines TRBV10-3 with TRBJ2-2, with D hard to call. Trimming removed 0 bases from V and 6 bases from J, with 2 bases in between. CDR1 ENHRY and CDR2 SYGVKD come from the germline V gene. This CDR3 is 12 amino acids long. CDR3 bases: TGTGCCATCAGTGAGTCTGCCGGGGAGCTGTTTTTT. Its translation is CAISESAGELFF.

This chain joins TRBV5-5 and TRBJ2-7; the match to TRBD2 covers 11 bases. Germline assignment: CDR1 SGHKS and CDR2 YYEKEE (reference sequence). The CDR3 sequence is 15 residues long. Trimming removed 6 bases from V and 1 base from J; junction bases left unmatched: 6. As DNA, the CDR3 is TGTGCCAGCACTCCGGGACTAGCGGCTTCCTACGAGCAGTACTTC. It is translated as CASTPGLAASYEQYF.

CDR3 DNA sequence: TGTGCCACCAGCAGAGATGGCACCTCCAAAGAGACCCAGTACTTC. Protein product: CATSRDGTSKETQYF. The chain links TRBV15 to TRBJ2-5; D unresolved. The CDR3 totals 15 residues. CDR1 and CDR2 (germline): LNHNV, YYDKDF (reference sequence). V shed 0 bases and J shed 3 bases, with 11 bases lying between them.

The chain combines TRBV4-1 with TRBJ2-1, with TRBD2 matching over 13 bases. The trim removed 3 bases at V and 4 bases at J, leaving 3 bases unmatched. The CDR3 totals 16 residues. The germline V gene encodes CDR1 MGHRA and CDR2 YSYEKL. For the CDR3, the DNA is TGCGCCAGCAGCCAGGGACTAGCGGGGCCTTACAATGAGCAGTTCTTC. It translates to CASSQGLAGPYNEQFF.

The table lists this clone with a count of one. The V gene is TRBV14, the J gene TRBJ2-7, with 7 positions matching TRBD2. Trimming cost V 5 bases and J 6 bases; bases outside gene matches: 16. From germline, CDR1 is SGHDN and CDR2 FVKESK. This CDR3 contains 16 residues. CDR3 sequence: CASSKFRSGPISEQYF. CDR3 DNA: TGTGCCAGCAGCAAATTTCGTAGCGGGCCGATCTCCGAGCAGTACTTC.

The chain carries TRBV28 and TRBJ1-1, with unresolved D. The V end was cut by 5 bases, the J end by 11 bases, with 12 bases between. Germline values: CDR1 MDHEN, CDR2 SYDVKM. This CDR3 contains 11 residues. The CDR3 region is CASSGQRRAFF. The CDR3 bases are TGTGCCAGCAGTGGTCAACGACGGGCTTTCTTT.

The CDR3 is CASSFGDTQYF. The DNA of the CDR3 is TGTGCCAGCAGTTTTGGAGATACGCAGTATTTT. This chain links TRBV27 with TRBJ2-3; unclear D gene. The CDR3 consists of 11 residues. The ends were cut back, 3 bases at V and 5 bases at J, with 3 bases in the middle. CDR1 MNHEY and CDR2 SMNVEV come from the germline V gene (reference sequence).